This TCR beta chain was sequenced during a study of radiation and T cells in renal cell carcinoma (TCRdb year 2020). About the investigation overall: Samples came from a clinical trial, in which primary renal cell carcinomas received 15 Gy stereotactic body radiation therapy followed by nephrectomy 4 weeks later. TCR beta sequencing covered approximately 51 samples in total, comprising approximately 26 tumors and around 27 peripheral blood samples. In the 40 to 60 samples combined, some 4 million unique CDR3 nucleotide sequences were found, encoding 2.5 million or so unique CDR3 amino acid sequences. The paper's findings and limits, for the study overall: Changes in the blood repertoire were not tracked past 4 weeks after treatment. Because pretreatment tumor biopsies were not available, the study could not determine whether clonotypes were already present within the tumor at baseline. With a single-armed trial design, the study had no way to address how radiation dose or scheduling affects the TCR repertoire. An increase in top tumor clonotypes in blood was observed from baseline to 2 weeks post-radiation, followed by contraction by 4 weeks, which was taken to suggest transient expansion of tumor-resident clones.

The sample's time point label, decoded: baseline pretreatment blood. Sample treatment or condition, as interpreted from the label and publication: 15 Gy SBRT to primary tumor, nephrectomy 4 weeks later. To follow tumor-enriched clonotypes, serial peripheral blood was collected from radiation-treated patients at baseline and at 2 weeks and 4 weeks after SBRT. Every patient had renal cell carcinoma of clear cell pathology. Genomic DNA for TCR sequencing was prepared using the QIAamp DNA Blood Mini Kit (Qiagen). Samples were included in the analyses only if all quality control checks were passed. As regards this clone: The antigen it binds to is not known. The input lacks base qualities; no much larger clone sits a single base away.

From the germline V gene (reference sequence), CDR1 is PRHDT and CDR2 is FYEKMQ. The CDR3 numbers 14 residues from cysteine through phenylalanine. Only the CDR3 part of the read is kept: 42 bases, read in frame from the first base. Trimming removed 8 bases from V and 7 bases from J, leaving 17 bases between the germline ends. The immunoSEQ kit was used, according to the manufacturer's recommendations, to generate TCR beta libraries from genomic DNA. To prepare the libraries, a first multiplex PCR with proprietary primers was run, followed by a second PCR that added unique barcodes, and a bead cleanup was done after each round. A positive control reaction and a negative control reaction, both provided in the kit, were run with every batch of samples. The final libraries were assessed on an Agilent 4200 TapeStation D1000 ScreenTape, pooled by volume, and quantified by qPCR. Sequencing was performed on an Illumina NextSeq500 using a MidOutput 150-cycle cartridge, with 156 Read1 cycles, 15 Index1 cycles, and the kit custom primers. The pooled library was loaded at roughly 0.96 pM, with a roughly 20% PhiX control spiked in. In the source study's methods: Vendor-processed data were analyzed in R, with a clonotype defined as all T cells sharing the same CDR3 nucleotide sequence. For clone abundance analyses, frequencies were normalized to the 10,000 most abundant clones in each sample. Public T cell clones, which averaged fewer than five per sample, were removed prior to analysis. Tumor-enriched clonotypes and baseline blood-enriched clonotypes were defined as those with an abundance difference of at least 32-fold between compartments. Clonotypes expanded or contracted between blood time points were identified with a beta-binomial differential abundance model. Tumor-blood repertoire similarity was measured with the Baroni-Urbani and Buser coefficient, and group comparisons used two-tailed Wilcoxon tests in R. TCRdb stores this immuneACCESS table with in-frame sequences only. Part of the clones is absent; in the studies checked, under half of the shortfall reflects unresolved V genes, and no reason is known for the rest. That table supplies the V and J calls and clone size; D and trimming were determined from the DNA. This sample gives around 160,000 clones in total; 88% of them show up just once. 4.1% of the sample belongs to the ten largest clones.

The chain couples TRBV13 to TRBJ1-4; TRBD1 could be the D gene, as 5 bases match. This sample comprised blood, obtained from a patient whose treatment included radiotherapy and nephrectomy. This receptor was identified in a woman aged 70-85 years with renal cell carcinoma. The DNA is TGTGCCAGCTTGGTTCGGGGCCAAGGTGAAAAACTGTTTTTT. Translated, it reads CASLVRGQGEKLFF.